These T cell receptor beta chains were read from a single sample in a study of immune cell composition in non-small cell lung cancer. Assay used: immunoSEQ multiplex PCR; TCRdb lists only in-frame clones, some missing. This sample has roughly 2,700 clones, with 65% to 75% found just once. Sequencing was performed on lung tumor tissue. The receptors were sampled from a human donor with non-small cell lung cancer. The CDR3 runs from the conserved cysteine through the conserved F or W. A D gene is named only where the DNA matches it firmly. Some rows mark clone size as missing; the rest say once, few, many or name a class of expanded clone.

clone_size,v_call,j_call,d_call,cdr3_aa,cdr3_nt
once,TRBV5-6,TRBJ1-1,.,CASSFRYTEAFF,TGTGCCAGCAGCTTCAGATACACTGAAGCTTTCTTT
.,TRBV9,TRBJ2-5,TRBD2,CASSGLRGGPEETQYF,TGTGCCAGCAGCGGATTGCGGGGGGGCCCCGAAGAGACCCAGTACTTC
.,TRBV2,TRBJ2-7,.,CASSPGFSKHYEQYF,TGTGCCAGCAGTCCAGGGTTCAGCAAACACTACGAGCAGTACTTC
.,TRBV10-3,TRBJ1-6,TRBD1,CATSMTGVNSPLHF,TGTGCCACCTCTATGACAGGGGTAAATTCACCCCTCCACTTT
.,TRBV6-1,TRBJ2-7,.,CASSLSPAYEQYF,TGTGCCAGCAGCCTTTCCCCGGCCTACGAGCAGTACTTC
.,TRBV28,TRBJ2-1,.,CASSLRDPGVRRSYNEQFF,TGTGCCAGCAGTTTACGGGATCCAGGGGTAAGGAGGTCCTACAATGAGCAGTTCTTC
few,TRBV18,TRBJ1-3,TRBD1,CASSPVPGQGTSSGNTIYF,TGTGCCAGCTCACCAGTCCCGGGACAGGGGACGAGCTCTGGAAACACCATATATTTT
once,TRBV6-5,TRBJ1-3,TRBD1,CASREDRSGNTIYF,TGTGCCAGCAGGGAGGACAGGTCTGGAAACACCATATATTTT
.,TRBV18,TRBJ2-1,TRBD2,CASSPSSGGASQFF,TGTGCCAGCTCACCCTCTAGCGGGGGGGCCTCGCAGTTCTTC
.,TRBV7-9,TRBJ1-2,.,CASSPTRSVANYGYTF,TGTGCCAGCAGCCCGACCCGCAGCGTAGCTAACTATGGCTACACCTTC
.,TRBV30,TRBJ2-3,.,CAWSLAGTDTQYF,TGTGCCTGGAGTCTAGCAGGCACAGATACGCAGTATTTT
medium-sized,TRBV7-6,TRBJ1-1,TRBD1,CASSPLAGGLEAFF,TGTGCCAGCAGCCCACTGGCAGGGGGCCTTGAAGCTTTCTTT
once,TRBV6-5,TRBJ1-1,TRBD1,CASSPGQGNEAFF,TGTGCCAGCAGCCCCGGACAGGGAAATGAAGCTTTCTTT
.,TRBV25-1,TRBJ2-2,TRBD1,CASSVPGQLTGELFF,TGTGCCAGCAGTGTACCGGGACAGCTCACCGGGGAGCTGTTTTTT
.,TRBV7-6,TRBJ1-1,.,CASSADTNTEAFF,TGTGCCAGCAGCGCCGACACTAACACTGAAGCTTTCTTT
few,TRBV5-5,TRBJ2-1,TRBD2,CASRLRLAGGSYNEQFF,TGTGCCAGCAGACTGAGACTAGCGGGGGGATCCTACAATGAGCAGTTCTTC
few,TRBV5-8,TRBJ1-6,.,CASSLGPNFSPLHF,TGTGCCAGCAGCCTGGGGCCGAATTTTTCACCCCTCCACTTT
.,TRBV9,TRBJ2-2,.,CASSDLLAGELFF,TGTGCCAGCAGCGATCTTCTCGCCGGGGAGCTGTTTTTT